A selection of T cell receptor beta chains follows, all from one sample in a study of cytomegalovirus exposure and HLA in healthy donors. Method: immunoSEQ multiplex PCR; TCRdb's copy keeps in-frame clones and lacks some. Of roughly 230,000 clones in the sample, 78% were seen once. Sequencing input: PBMCs. The receptor source for this set is a boy aged 5-17 years in good health and CMV-seronegative. CDR3s include the opening cysteine and the closing phenylalanine or tryptophan. D genes are given only for firm matches. Rows may omit the clone size; those that give it use once, few, many or a size class.

CDR3,DNA,V,length,size,D,J
CASSLDRTQYGNTEAFF,TGTGCCAGCAGCTTGGACAGGACTCAATATGGGAACACTGAAGCTTTCTTT,TRBV7-8,17,NA,TRBD1,TRBJ1-1
CASSPSTGQQYGYTF,TGTGCCAGCTCACCATCGACCGGACAGCAGTATGGCTACACCTTC,TRBV18,15,NA,NA,TRBJ1-2
CASSDRGPTYGELFF,TGTGCCAGCAGTGACAGGGGCCCCACCTACGGGGAGCTGTTTTTT,TRBV2,15,NA,NA,TRBJ2-2
CASSQQGDTEAFF,TGTGCCAGCAGTCAACAGGGGGACACTGAAGCTTTCTTT,TRBV2,13,few,TRBD1,TRBJ1-1
CASSDEGQGDEQYF,TGTGCCAGCAGTGACGAAGGGCAGGGCGACGAGCAGTACTTC,TRBV2,14,NA,NA,TRBJ2-7
CASSYVGGQRNYGYTF,TGTGCCAGCAGTTACGTGGGGGGACAGCGTAACTATGGCTACACCTTC,TRBV6-5,16,NA,TRBD1,TRBJ1-2
CASSLGQGVFHEQYF,TGCGCCAGCAGCTTGGGGCAGGGGGTGTTCCACGAGCAGTACTTC,TRBV5-1,15,few,TRBD1,TRBJ2-7
CASSQAGTGETVWLHNEQFF,TGTGCCAGCAGTCAAGCCGGGACAGGGGAGACAGTTTGGCTCCACAATGAGCAGTTCTTC,TRBV6-1,20,NA,TRBD1,TRBJ2-1
CASSFDKPGNTIYF,TGCGCCAGCAGCTTCGACAAGCCTGGAAACACCATATATTTT,TRBV5-1,14,once,NA,TRBJ1-3
CASSLTGENTEAFF,TGTGCCAGCAGCCTAACAGGGGAGAACACTGAAGCTTTCTTT,TRBV7-9,14,NA,TRBD1,TRBJ1-1
CASSIGRQGVGNTEAFF,TGTGCCAGTAGTATCGGGCGTCAAGGGGTGGGGAACACTGAAGCTTTCTTT,TRBV19,17,once,NA,TRBJ1-1
CASSRTGQGDRSPLHF,TGCGCCAGCAGCCGGACGGGACAGGGGGACCGCTCACCCCTCCACTTT,TRBV5-1,16,once,TRBD1,TRBJ1-6
CASRTGGNTEAFF,TGTGCCAGCAGGACCGGGGGGAACACTGAAGCTTTCTTT,TRBV6-5,13,NA,NA,TRBJ1-1
CASSWTGGVNTEAFF,TGTGCCAGCAGCTGGACAGGGGGCGTGAACACTGAAGCTTTCTTT,TRBV5-4,15,NA,TRBD1,TRBJ1-1
CASNVGGGGNTEAFF,TGTGCCAGCAACGTAGGGGGCGGAGGGAACACTGAAGCTTTCTTT,TRBV2,15,once,TRBD1,TRBJ1-1
CASSLDRGHTEAFF,TGTGCCAGCAGTTTGGACAGGGGGCACACTGAAGCTTTCTTT,TRBV6-5,14,NA,TRBD1,TRBJ1-1
CASSLGDRGSAGGYTF,TGCGCCAGCAGCTTGGGGGACAGGGGGAGTGCTGGTGGCTACACCTTC,TRBV5-1,16,once,TRBD1,TRBJ1-2
CASSLGQGIYGYTF,TGTGCCAGCAGCTTAGGACAGGGGATCTATGGCTACACCTTC,TRBV7-2,14,NA,TRBD1,TRBJ1-2
CASSGRALSNQPQHF,TGTGCCAGTAGTGGGCGGGCTCTTAGCAATCAGCCCCAGCATTTT,TRBV19,15,once,NA,TRBJ1-5
CASSYSFPNQPQHF,TGTGCCAGCAGTTATTCCTTTCCCAATCAGCCCCAGCATTTT,TRBV6-5,14,NA,NA,TRBJ1-5
CASSLSASQYF,TGTGCCAGCAGTTTAAGTGCGTCCCAGTACTTC,TRBV5-6,11,NA,NA,TRBJ2-5
CASSERLAGGPTDTQYF,TGTGCCAGCAGCGAAAGACTAGCGGGGGGGCCTACAGATACGCAGTATTTT,TRBV9,17,NA,TRBD2,TRBJ2-3
CAWSLGDYNSPLHF,TGTGCCTGGAGTTTAGGGGACTATAATTCACCCCTCCACTTT,TRBV30,14,few,NA,TRBJ1-6
CAVRREHSGNTIYF,TGTGCCGTCAGGCGGGAGCACAGCGGAAACACCATATATTTT,TRBV7-2,14,NA,NA,TRBJ1-3
CAITRDRERSTEAFF,TGTGCCATCACTAGGGACAGGGAGAGGAGTACTGAAGCTTTCTTT,TRBV10-3,15,NA,TRBD1,TRBJ1-1
CASSGRDSQGSNEKLFF,TGCGCCAGCAGCGGGAGGGATTCGCAGGGATCTAATGAAAAACTGTTTTTT,TRBV5-1,17,NA,NA,TRBJ1-4
CASSLDRETQYF,TGTGCCAGCAGCTTAGATCGGGAGACCCAGTACTTC,TRBV11-2,12,few,NA,TRBJ2-5
CASSEALTYEQYF,TGTGCCAGCAGTGAAGCGCTTACTTACGAGCAGTACTTC,TRBV6-1,13,NA,NA,TRBJ2-7
CASSLAGQGGRLFF,TGTGCCAGCAGCTTAGCGGGACAGGGTGGACGACTGTTTTTT,TRBV7-9,14,NA,TRBD1,TRBJ1-4
CACSDSPDTQYF,TGTGCCTGTTCCGACAGTCCAGATACGCAGTATTTT,TRBV30,12,NA,NA,TRBJ2-3
CASRGTGDTNEKLFF,TGTGCCAGCAGAGGGACAGGGGATACTAATGAAAAACTGTTTTTT,TRBV6-4,15,NA,TRBD1,TRBJ1-4
CASSRGGGSGTEAFF,TGTGCCAGCAGCCGCGGTGGAGGTAGTGGCACTGAAGCTTTCTTT,TRBV5-4,15,NA,NA,TRBJ1-1
CASNYRESTEAFF,TGTGCCTCCAATTACAGGGAGTCCACTGAAGCTTTCTTT,TRBV6-1,13,NA,NA,TRBJ1-1
CASSESGGIDTQYF,TGCGCCAGCAGTGAGTCGGGGGGGATTGATACGCAGTATTTT,TRBV10-2,14,few,TRBD2,TRBJ2-3
CASSVGTSWDNEQFF,TGTGCCAGCAGCGTTGGGACTAGCTGGGACAATGAGCAGTTCTTC,TRBV9,15,NA,TRBD2,TRBJ2-1
CASSAEVTYTF,TGTGCCAGCAGTGCGGAGGTAACCTACACCTTC,TRBV2,11,NA,NA,TRBJ1-2
CASSYDRQIVYGYTF,TGTGCCAGCAGTTACGATCGACAGATTGTCTATGGCTACACCTTC,TRBV6-6,15,NA,NA,TRBJ1-2
CASSDPGQKYGYTF,TGTGCCAGCAGCGATCCGGGACAGAAGTATGGCTACACCTTC,TRBV2,14,NA,TRBD1,TRBJ1-2
CTTGGYNEQFF,TGTACGACAGGGGGATACAATGAGCAGTTCTTC,TRBV30,11,NA,TRBD1,TRBJ2-1
CASSVGGGQETQYF,TGTGCCAGCAGCGTAGGGGGGGGCCAAGAGACCCAGTACTTC,TRBV9,14,NA,TRBD2,TRBJ2-5
CASSLGGRDSNQPQHF,TGTGCCAGCAGCTTGGGAGGGAGGGATAGCAATCAGCCCCAGCATTTT,TRBV5-4,16,NA,NA,TRBJ1-5
CASSSLTGRDTEAFF,TGTGCCAGCAGCTCCCTGACAGGGCGCGACACTGAAGCTTTCTTT,TRBV2,15,NA,TRBD1,TRBJ1-1
CASSNSGGSYEQYF,TGCGCCAGCAGCAACAGCGGGGGGTCCTACGAGCAGTACTTC,TRBV5-1,14,NA,TRBD2,TRBJ2-7
CARSLGAQITQYF,TGTGCCAGAAGCTTGGGTGCACAGATAACGCAGTATTTT,TRBV5-3,13,NA,NA,TRBJ2-3
CACPKGSRASYEQYF,TGTGCCTGTCCAAAGGGGTCCCGAGCGTCCTACGAGCAGTACTTC,TRBV30,15,once,NA,TRBJ2-7
CASSTPGMVSEAFF,TGTGCCAGCAGTACGCCAGGGATGGTCAGTGAAGCTTTCTTT,TRBV6-1,14,NA,NA,TRBJ1-1
CASSQRSMNTEAFF,TGTGCCAGCAGTCAACGCAGTATGAACACTGAAGCTTTCTTT,TRBV6-5,14,NA,NA,TRBJ1-1
CASEPQGASTEAFF,TGCGCCAGCGAACCGCAGGGGGCGAGCACTGAAGCTTTCTTT,TRBV10-2,14,NA,TRBD1,TRBJ1-1
CASSPWIRDRETEAFF,TGTGCCAGCAGCCCGTGGATCCGGGACAGGGAAACTGAAGCTTTCTTT,TRBV11-2,16,NA,TRBD1,TRBJ1-1
CASSTKGNLQPQHF,TGTGCCAGTAGCACAAAGGGGAATCTACAGCCCCAGCATTTT,TRBV19,14,NA,NA,TRBJ1-5
CASSVGLRIETQYF,TGTGCCAGCAGCGTGGGACTGCGGATCGAGACCCAGTACTTC,TRBV5-6,14,few,NA,TRBJ2-5
CASSNRVVTLSAGNTIYF,TGTGCCAGCAGCAACAGGGTGGTTACCCTTTCGGCTGGAAACACCATATATTTT,TRBV11-2,18,NA,NA,TRBJ1-3
CASSQYGTDTQYF,TGTGCCAGCAGCCAATACGGTACAGATACGCAGTATTTT,TRBV14,13,NA,NA,TRBJ2-3
CSAKTSVEQFF,TGCAGTGCAAAAACTAGCGTTGAGCAGTTCTTC,TRBV20-1,11,NA,TRBD2,TRBJ2-1
CASCLDSHYGYTF,TGTGCCAGCTGTCTTGACAGCCACTATGGCTACACCTTC,TRBV2,13,few,NA,TRBJ1-2